The 15 T cell receptor beta chains in this list originate from one sample, sequenced in a study of blood T cell repertoires in COVID-19 (dated by TCRdb to 2019 to 2021). Receptor amplification or capture employed the immunoSEQ multiplex PCR assay. Imported from immuneACCESS, the table was reduced by TCRdb to in-frame sequences with V and J called. These copies leave out some clones; in studies compared against another copy, an unresolved V gene accounts for under half, and the cause of the remainder is not known. Within this sample are some 280,000 clones, with about 88% of them counted one time only. Under 15% of the sample goes to the ten largest clones. Material: peripheral blood. The receptors were sampled from a woman aged 55-70 years with acute or convalescent COVID-19.

The rearrangement uses TRBV4-3 and TRBJ2-7; D call uncertain. V was clipped by 0 bases and J by 0 bases, with 15 bases between them. Germline V gene data show CDR1 as LGHNA and CDR2 as YSLEER. The CDR3 consists of 17 residues. The CDR3 nucleotides are TGCGCCAGCAGCCAAGACCTCGCGGCGTTCAGCTCCTACGAGCAGTACTTC. Its protein is CASSQDLAAFSSYEQYF.

The chain uses TRBV4-1 and TRBJ1-1; 10 bases are shared with TRBD1. Looked up from germline, CDR1 is MGHRA and CDR2 is YSYEKL. V dropped 3 bases and J dropped 2; count of bases not matched to a gene: 12. There are 18 residues in the CDR3. The CDR3 sequence is CASSQTGQGIISNTEAFF. CDR3 nucleotide sequence: TGCGCCAGCAGCCAGACGGGACAGGGGATTATCAGTAACACTGAAGCTTTCTTT.

The genes are TRBV9 and TRBJ2-2; a weak D match, TRBD2 (5 bases). This CDR3 region has 16 residues. Per the germline V gene, CDR1 is SGDLS and CDR2 is YYNGEE. Trimming took 0 bases from V and 4 from J, leaving 13 bases between them. The CDR3 DNA is TGTGCCAGCAGCGTAGCCATTCCGGCGGGCACCGGGGAGCTGTTTTTT. Amino acid sequence: CASSVAIPAGTGELFF.

A few counts support this clone. This sequence joins TRBV3-1 (or the pseudogene TRBV3-2) and TRBJ2-7, with 7 bases matching TRBD2. Germline trimming cut 10 bases from V and 4 bases from J; bases unmatched to any gene: 10. The CDR3 has 13 residues. Germline lookup yields CDR1 LGHDT and CDR2 YNNKEL (reference sequence). DNA for the CDR3: TGTGCCACCTCGGGACTACAAATATACGAGCAGTACTTC. As protein: CATSGLQIYEQYF.

The chain joins TRBV28 to TRBJ1-2; 12 nucleotides align to TRBD1. The trim removed 3 bases at V and 4 bases at J, leaving 15 bases unmatched. The CDR3 sequence is 19 residues long. The germline V gene has CDR1 MDHEN and CDR2 SYDVKM. The chain's CDR3 is CASSLPRDRGRLASYGYTF. The CDR3 DNA sequence: TGTGCCAGCAGTTTGCCCCGGGACAGGGGGCGCCTAGCTAGCTATGGCTACACCTTC.

The rearrangement joins TRBV6-6 to TRBJ2-7; TRBD2 matches at 14 bases. This CDR3 comprises 15 residues. The ends lost 8 bases at V and 0 bases at J; junction bases unmatched: 3. Germline values: CDR1 MNHNY, CDR2 SVGAGI (reference sequence). The DNA for the CDR3 is TGTGCCAGCGGGACTAGCGGGAGTTCCTCCTACGAGCAGTACTTC. Encoded protein: CASGTSGSSSYEQYF.

This clone was seen a handful of times. This chain uses TRBV6-5 with TRBJ1-5; D is ambiguous. The CDR3 consists of 15 residues. V lost 0 bases and J 0 bases, leaving 6 bases between the germline ends. The V gene's germline CDR1 is MNHEY and CDR2 SVGAGI. This CDR3 is CASSYSHYSNQPQHF. The CDR3 bases are TGTGCCAGCAGTTACTCTCACTATAGCAATCAGCCCCAGCATTTT.

V gene TRBV5-4 combines with J gene TRBJ2-1; TRBD2 matches at 15 bases. Germline CDR1 reads SGHNT; CDR2 reads YYREEE (reference sequence). The CDR3 has 16 residues. J was trimmed by 7 bases and V by 4 bases; bases with no gene match: 6. The CDR3, as DNA: TGTGCCAGCAGCCCCGGACTAGCGGGAGGGTGGAATGAGCAGTTCTTC. This sequence encodes CASSPGLAGGWNEQFF.

With regard to this clone: Other nucleotide sequences in the sample specify the same CDR3. The chain couples TRBV7-9 to TRBJ2-3; D is perhaps TRBD1 (5 bases). This CDR3 region has 14 residues. Germline V lookup: CDR1 SEHNR, CDR2 FQNEAQ (reference sequence). V was shortened by 2 bases and J by 0 bases, with 6 bases between the two germline ends. The CDR3 bases are TGTGCCAGCAGCTTACAGGGTAGCACAGATACGCAGTATTTT. Residues: CASSLQGSTDTQYF.

The V call is TRBV7-2, the J call TRBJ2-5; no clear D. Germline V gives CDR1 SGHTA, CDR2 FQGNSA. Trimming shortened V by 4 bases and J by 5 bases, and 5 bases separated the two germline ends. The CDR3 length is 11 residues. CDR3 nucleotide sequence: TGTGCCAGCAGCTACAAGGAGACCCAGTACTTC. Its protein product is CASSYKETQYF.

V and J are TRBV3-1 (or the pseudogene TRBV3-2) and TRBJ2-1, with TRBD2 matching 11 bases. The V gene end was trimmed by 3 bases and the J gene end by 0 bases; junction bases not matched to a gene: 7. Germline CDR1 reads LGHDT; CDR2 reads YNNKEL (reference sequence). The CDR3 spans 18 residues. CDR3 amino acids: CASSHRLLAGDSYNEQFF. The CDR3 DNA is TGTGCCAGCAGCCACCGATTACTAGCGGGGGACTCCTACAATGAGCAGTTCTTC.

The chain joins TRBV6-2 or TRBV6-3 to TRBJ1-4, with TRBD1 matching over 7 bases. Unmatched junction bases numbered 5, after V lost 5 bases and J lost 5 bases. The CDR3 consists of 14 residues. Per the germline V gene, CDR1 is MNHEY and CDR2 is SVGEGT. The CDR3 region has the DNA TGTGCCAGCAGTCCCGGGACAGAAAATGAAAAACTGTTTTTT. Translated, it gives CASSPGTENEKLFF.

The sample holds one count of this clone. The genes are TRBV10-3 and TRBJ2-1; 9 bases align to TRBD2. This CDR3 spans 19 amino acids. With V trimmed by 3 bases and J by 6 bases, 18 bases remained unmatched. From germline, CDR1 is ENHRY and CDR2 SYGVKD. The CDR3 nucleotides are TGTGCCATCAGTGAATCTCCAGCTAGCGGGACTCTAGGCGCCAATGAGCAGTTCTTC. It is translated as CAISESPASGTLGANEQFF.

This clone was recorded only once. This specimen includes other DNA sequences encoding the same CDR3. This chain links TRBV4-3 with TRBJ1-1; no definite D call. Trimming shortened V by 1 base and J by 1 base, and 7 bases separated the two germline ends. Germline values: CDR1 LGHNA, CDR2 YSLEER. CDR3 length: 14 amino acids. The CDR3 nucleotides read TGCGCCAGCAGCCAAGTGGCGGGGAACACTGAAGCTTTCTTT. It is translated as CASSQVAGNTEAFF.

The rearrangement links TRBV18 to TRBJ1-1; D not certain. The CDR3 runs 11 residues. Trimming left V 2 bases short and J 8 bases short, with 6 bases between. CDR1 and CDR2 from the germline V gene are KGHSH and LQKENI. The CDR3 loop is CASSPGEEAFF. Written as DNA, the CDR3 is TGTGCCAGCTCACCAGGGGAGGAAGCTTTCTTT.